This TCR beta chain was found in a study of tumor-infiltrating lymphocytes in oesophageal squamous cell carcinoma. Each CDR3 protein is one row after TCRdb ran MiXCR on the PCR reads. The sample gives around 6,200 distinct CDR3 sequences, more than 14% of which show up once; around a sixth is in the top ten. The CDR3 is 15 residues long. CDR1 and CDR2 from the germline V gene are SGHAT and FQNNGV. The ends lost 4 bases at V and 4 bases at J; junction bases unmatched: 7. There are many counts of this clonotype. What was sequenced was esophageal tumor tissue. The gene calls are TRBV11-2 and TRBJ2-3, with TRBD1 matching 8 bases. This TCR derives from a male donor with esophageal squamous cell carcinoma. This CDR3 reads CASSSDRAGSDTQYF. In DNA, the CDR3 is TGTGCCAGCAGCTCGGACAGGGCGGGTTCAGATACGCAGTATTTT.